The clone carrying this TCR beta chain turned up a few times. The target antigen is unknown. These data originate in a study of OX40 agonist ivuxolimab in advanced cancers. In the study overall: With ivuxolimab, an agonistic anti-OX40 (CD134) antibody, patients were treated. Hepatocellular carcinoma, melanoma, renal cell or head and neck cancer affected the dose-escalation patients. Prior checkpoint blockade (anti-PD-1, anti-PD-L1 or anti-CTLA-4) was permitted; over 30% had it. General study results and limits: In the 0.1-3.0 mg/kg groups, partial responders showed among the lowest expansion.

TCRdb's copy holds only in-frame clones and misses some; the assay was immunoSEQ multiplex PCR. The table has approximately 60,000 clones, around 83% seen once. The CDR3 is made up of 14 amino acids. V was trimmed by 3 bases and J by 5 bases, leaving 14 bases between them. Germline V gives CDR1 SGHDT, CDR2 YYEEEE. The sequence was obtained from an adult with an advanced solid tumor such as melanoma, head and neck, liver or kidney cancer. The sample consisted of CD4+ or CD8+ T cells sorted from blood, taken in a trial of the OX40 agonist ivuxolimab. The gene calls are TRBV5-6 and TRBJ1-2, with D hard to call. In nucleotides, the CDR3 is TGTGCCAGCAGCTCGGTTCTGGGGTTTTATGGCTACACCTTC. Translation gives CASSSVLGFYGYTF.